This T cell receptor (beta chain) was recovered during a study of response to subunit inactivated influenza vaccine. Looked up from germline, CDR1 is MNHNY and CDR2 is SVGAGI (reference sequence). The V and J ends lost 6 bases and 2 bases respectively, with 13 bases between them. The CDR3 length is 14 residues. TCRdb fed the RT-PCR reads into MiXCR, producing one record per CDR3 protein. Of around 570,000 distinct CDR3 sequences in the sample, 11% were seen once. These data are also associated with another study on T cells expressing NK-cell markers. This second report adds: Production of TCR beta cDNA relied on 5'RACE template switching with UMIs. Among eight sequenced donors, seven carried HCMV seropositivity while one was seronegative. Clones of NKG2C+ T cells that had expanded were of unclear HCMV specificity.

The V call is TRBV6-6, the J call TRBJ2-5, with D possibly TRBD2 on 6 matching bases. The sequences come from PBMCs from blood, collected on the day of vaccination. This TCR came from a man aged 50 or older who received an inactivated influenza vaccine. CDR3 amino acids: CASSPWGGQETQYF. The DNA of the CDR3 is TGTGCCAGCAGCCCCTGGGGAGGACAAGAGACCCAGTACTTC.